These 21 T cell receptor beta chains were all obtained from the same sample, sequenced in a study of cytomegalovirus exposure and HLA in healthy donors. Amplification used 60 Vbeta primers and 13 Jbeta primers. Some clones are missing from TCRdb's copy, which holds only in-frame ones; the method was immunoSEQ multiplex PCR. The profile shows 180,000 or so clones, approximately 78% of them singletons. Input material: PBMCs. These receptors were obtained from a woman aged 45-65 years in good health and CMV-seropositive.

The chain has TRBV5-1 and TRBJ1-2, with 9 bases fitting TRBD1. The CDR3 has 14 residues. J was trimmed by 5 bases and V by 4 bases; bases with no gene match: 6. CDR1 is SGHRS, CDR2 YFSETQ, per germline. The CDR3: CASSGTGQGYGYTF. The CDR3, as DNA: TGCGCCAGCAGCGGTACGGGACAGGGATATGGCTACACCTTC.

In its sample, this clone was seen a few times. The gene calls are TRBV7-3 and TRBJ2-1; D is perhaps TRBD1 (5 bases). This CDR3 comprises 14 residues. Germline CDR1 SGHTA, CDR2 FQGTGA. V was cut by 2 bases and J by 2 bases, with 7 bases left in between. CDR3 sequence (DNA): TGTGCCAGCAGCTTACAGGGAACCTACAATGAGCAGTTCTTC. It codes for CASSLQGTYNEQFF.

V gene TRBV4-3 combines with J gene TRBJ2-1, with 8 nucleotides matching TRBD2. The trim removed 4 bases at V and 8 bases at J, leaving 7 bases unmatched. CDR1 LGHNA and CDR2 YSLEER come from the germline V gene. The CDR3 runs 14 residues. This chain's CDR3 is CASSRRGGSDEQFF. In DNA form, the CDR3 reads TGCGCCAGCAGCCGACGGGGGGGCTCGGATGAGCAGTTCTTC.

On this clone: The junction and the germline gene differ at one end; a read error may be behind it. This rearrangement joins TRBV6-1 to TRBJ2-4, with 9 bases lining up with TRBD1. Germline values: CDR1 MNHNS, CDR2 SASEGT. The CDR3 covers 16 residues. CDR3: CASSKATSGQGNIQYF. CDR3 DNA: TGTGCCAGCAGTAAAGCCACATCGGGACAGGGCAACATTCAGTACTTC.

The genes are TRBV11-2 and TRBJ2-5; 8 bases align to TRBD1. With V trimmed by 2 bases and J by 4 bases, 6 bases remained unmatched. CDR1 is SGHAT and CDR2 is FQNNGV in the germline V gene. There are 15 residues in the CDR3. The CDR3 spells CASSLQGALGETQYF. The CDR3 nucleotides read TGTGCCAGCAGCTTACAGGGGGCACTGGGAGAGACCCAGTACTTC.

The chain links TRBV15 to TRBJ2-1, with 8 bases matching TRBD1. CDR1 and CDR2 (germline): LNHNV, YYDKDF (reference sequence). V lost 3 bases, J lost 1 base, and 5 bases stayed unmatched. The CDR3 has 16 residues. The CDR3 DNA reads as TGTGCCACCAGCAGGAGACAGGGGCTGTCCTACAATGAGCAGTTCTTC. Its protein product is CATSRRQGLSYNEQFF. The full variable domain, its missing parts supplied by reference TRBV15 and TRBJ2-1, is DAMVIQNPRYQVTQFGKPVTLSCSQTLNHNVMYWYQQKSSQAPKLLFHYYDKDFNNEADTPDNFQSRRPNTSFCFLDIRSPGLGDTAMYLCATSRRQGLSYNEQFFGPGTRLTVL.

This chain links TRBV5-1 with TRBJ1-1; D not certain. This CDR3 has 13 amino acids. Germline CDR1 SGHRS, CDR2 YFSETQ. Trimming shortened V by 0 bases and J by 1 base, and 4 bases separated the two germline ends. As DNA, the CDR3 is TGCGCCAGCAGCTTGGGTCGGAACACTGAAGCTTTCTTT. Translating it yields CASSLGRNTEAFF.

CDR3 region: CASSFGPGSGEQYF. The CDR3 bases are TGTGCCAGCAGCTTTGGGCCCGGGAGTGGGGAGCAGTACTTC. The chain is built from TRBV11-2 and TRBJ2-7; weak D call: TRBD2 (6 bases). This CDR3 is 14 amino acids long. The V end was cut by 3 bases, the J end by 7 bases, with 16 bases between. CDR1 SGHAT and CDR2 FQNNGV come from the germline V gene.

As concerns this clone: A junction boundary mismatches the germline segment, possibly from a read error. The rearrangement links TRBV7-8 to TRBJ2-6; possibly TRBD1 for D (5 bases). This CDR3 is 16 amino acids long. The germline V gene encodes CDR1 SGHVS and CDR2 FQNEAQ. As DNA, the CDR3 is TGTGCCAGCAGCGACACTCAGGCCTCTGGGGCCAACGGCCTGACTTTC. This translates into CASSDTQASGANGLTF. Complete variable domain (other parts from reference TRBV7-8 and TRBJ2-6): GAGVSQSPRYKVAKRGQDVALRCDPISGHVSLFWYQQALGQGPEFLTYFQNEAQLDKSGLPSDRFFAERPEGSVSTLKIQRTQQEDSAVYLCASSDTQASGANGLTFGAGSRLTVL.

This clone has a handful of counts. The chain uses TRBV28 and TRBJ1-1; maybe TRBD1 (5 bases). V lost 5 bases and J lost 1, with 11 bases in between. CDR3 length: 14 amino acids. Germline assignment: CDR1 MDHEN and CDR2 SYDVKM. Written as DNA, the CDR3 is TGTGCCAGCAGTATCCAAAGGGGGAACACTGAAGCTTTCTTT. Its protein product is CASSIQRGNTEAFF.

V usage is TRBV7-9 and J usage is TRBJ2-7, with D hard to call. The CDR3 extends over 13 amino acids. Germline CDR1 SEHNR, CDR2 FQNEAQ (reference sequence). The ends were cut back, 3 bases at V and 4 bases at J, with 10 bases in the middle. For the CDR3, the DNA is TGTGCCAGCAGCTTGGAGACTCATTACGAGCAGTACTTC. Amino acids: CASSLETHYEQYF.

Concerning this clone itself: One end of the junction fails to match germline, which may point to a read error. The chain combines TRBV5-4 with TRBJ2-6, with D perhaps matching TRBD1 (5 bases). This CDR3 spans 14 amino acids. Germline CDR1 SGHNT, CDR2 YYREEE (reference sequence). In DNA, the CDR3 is TGTGCCAGCAGCTTGACCTCTGGGGCCAACGGCCTGACTTTC. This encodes CASSLTSGANGLTF.

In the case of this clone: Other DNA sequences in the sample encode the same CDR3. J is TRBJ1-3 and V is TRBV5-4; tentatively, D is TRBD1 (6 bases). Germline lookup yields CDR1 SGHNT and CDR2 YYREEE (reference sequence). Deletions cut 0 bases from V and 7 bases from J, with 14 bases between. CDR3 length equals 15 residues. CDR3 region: CASSLEQGYGNTIYF. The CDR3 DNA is TGTGCCAGCAGCTTGGAACAGGGCTACGGGAACACCATATATTTT.

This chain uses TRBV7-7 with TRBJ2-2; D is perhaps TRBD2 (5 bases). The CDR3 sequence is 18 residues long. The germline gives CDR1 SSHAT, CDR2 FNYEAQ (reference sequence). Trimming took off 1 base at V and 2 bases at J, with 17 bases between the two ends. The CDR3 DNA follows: TGTGCCAGCAGCTTAGGTTCCCCCGGCGGACTTAACACCGGGGAGCTGTTTTTT. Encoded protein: CASSLGSPGGLNTGELFF.

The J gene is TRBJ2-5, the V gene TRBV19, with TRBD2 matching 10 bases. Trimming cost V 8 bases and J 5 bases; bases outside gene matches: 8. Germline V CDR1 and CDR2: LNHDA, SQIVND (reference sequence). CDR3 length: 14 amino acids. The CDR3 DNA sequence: TGTGCCAGTCGGACAGCGGGGGGGCAGGAGACCCAGTACTTC. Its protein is CASRTAGGQETQYF. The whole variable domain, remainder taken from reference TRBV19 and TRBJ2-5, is DGGITQSPKYLFRKEGQNVTLSCEQNLNHDAMYWYRQDPGQGLRLIYYSQIVNDFQKGDIAEGYSVSREKKESFPLTVTSAQKNPTAFYLCASRTAGGQETQYFGPGTRLLVL.

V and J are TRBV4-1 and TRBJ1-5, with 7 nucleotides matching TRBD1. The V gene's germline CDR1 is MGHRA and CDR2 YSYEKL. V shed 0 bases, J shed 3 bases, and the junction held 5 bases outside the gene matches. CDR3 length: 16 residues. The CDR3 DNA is TGCGCCAGCAGCCAAGACCTGACAGGGCCCAATCAGCCCCAGCATTTT. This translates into CASSQDLTGPNQPQHF.

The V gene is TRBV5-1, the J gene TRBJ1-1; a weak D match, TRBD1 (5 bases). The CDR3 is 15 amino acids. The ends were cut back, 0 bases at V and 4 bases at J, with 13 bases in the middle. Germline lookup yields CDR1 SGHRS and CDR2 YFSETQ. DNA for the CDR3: TGCGCCAGCAGCTTGGTGGGTGGGGGGGTCACTGAAGCTTTCTTT. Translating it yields CASSLVGGGVTEAFF. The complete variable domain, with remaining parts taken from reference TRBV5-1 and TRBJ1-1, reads KAGVTQTPRYLIKTRGQQVTLSCSPISGHRSVSWYQQTPGQGLQFLFEYFSETQRNKGNFPGRFSGRQFSNSRSEMNVSTLELGDSALYLCASSLVGGGVTEAFFGQGTRLTVV.

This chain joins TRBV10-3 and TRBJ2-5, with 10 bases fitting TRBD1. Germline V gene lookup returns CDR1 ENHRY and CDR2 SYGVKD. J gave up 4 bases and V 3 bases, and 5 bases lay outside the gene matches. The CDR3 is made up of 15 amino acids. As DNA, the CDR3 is TGTGCCATCAGTGATTTAGGGACAGGGGTAGAGACCCAGTACTTC. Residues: CAISDLGTGVETQYF.

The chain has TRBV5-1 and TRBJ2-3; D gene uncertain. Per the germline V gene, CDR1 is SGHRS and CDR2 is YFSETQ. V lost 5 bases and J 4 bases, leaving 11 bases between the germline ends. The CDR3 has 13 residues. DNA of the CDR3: TGCGCCAGCAGTCCTATTGCGCCAGATACGCAGTATTTT. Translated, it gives CASSPIAPDTQYF.

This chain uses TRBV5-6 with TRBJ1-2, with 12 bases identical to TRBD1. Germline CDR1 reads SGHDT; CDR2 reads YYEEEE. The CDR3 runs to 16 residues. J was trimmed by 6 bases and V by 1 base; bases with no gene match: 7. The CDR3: CASSLSRDRGLNGYTF. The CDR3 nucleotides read TGTGCCAGCAGCTTGTCACGGGACAGGGGGCTAAATGGCTACACCTTC.

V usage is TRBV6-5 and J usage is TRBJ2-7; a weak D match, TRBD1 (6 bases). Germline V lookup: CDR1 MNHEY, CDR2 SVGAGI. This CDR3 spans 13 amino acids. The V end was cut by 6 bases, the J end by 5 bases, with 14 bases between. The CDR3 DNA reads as TGTGCCAGCAGACCCAGCACAGGGAACGAGCAGTACTTC. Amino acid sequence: CASRPSTGNEQYF.